This TCR beta chain originates from a study of early stage breast cancer tumors. V was pared by 5 bases and J by 2 bases, with 13 bases between. Germline V gene sequence: CDR1 SGHTA, CDR2 FQGNSA. This CDR3 comprises 14 residues. This table comes from immunoSEQ multiplex PCR, and its TCRdb copy is limited to in-frame clones, with some not included. The sample lists fewer than 30,000 clones, roughly 50% seen once, with 8.5% in the top ten. Regarding this clone: Its antigen remains unknown.

Study-level points and caveats: Enriched TCRB sequences shared across patients were mostly commonly generated sequences.

The genes are TRBV7-2 and TRBJ2-7, with D possibly being TRBD1 (5 bases). Sequencing was performed on breast tumor tissue. This clonotype originated in a person in their fifties or sixties with breast cancer. The DNA of the CDR3 is TGTGCCAGCAGCGACCGACAGCCAACCTACGAGCAGTACTTC. Translated: CASSDRQPTYEQYF.